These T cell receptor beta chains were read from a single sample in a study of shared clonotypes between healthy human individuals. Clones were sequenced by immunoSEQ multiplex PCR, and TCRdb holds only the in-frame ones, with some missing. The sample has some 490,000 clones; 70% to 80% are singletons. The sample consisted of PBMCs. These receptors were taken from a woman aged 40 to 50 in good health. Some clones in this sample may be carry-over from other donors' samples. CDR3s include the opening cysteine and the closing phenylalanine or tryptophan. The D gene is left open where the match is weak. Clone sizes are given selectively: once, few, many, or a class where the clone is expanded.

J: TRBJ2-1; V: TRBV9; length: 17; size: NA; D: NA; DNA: TGTGCCAGCAGCGTACAAGTTACGGTATCGTCCTACAATGAGCAGTTCTTC; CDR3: CASSVQVTVSSYNEQFF
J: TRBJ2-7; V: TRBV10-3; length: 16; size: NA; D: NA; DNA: TGTGCCATCAGTGAGTCCCCCTCGGCACAAGGGTACGAGCAGTACTTC; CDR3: CAISESPSAQGYEQYF
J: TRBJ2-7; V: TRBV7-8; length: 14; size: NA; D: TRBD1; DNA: TGTGCCAGCAGCCCTAGGACAGGCCCCTACGAGCAGTACTTC; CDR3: CASSPRTGPYEQYF
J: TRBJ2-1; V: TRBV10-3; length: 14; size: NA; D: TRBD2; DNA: TGTGCCATCATGACGGGAGGAATCTACAATGAGCAGTTCTTC; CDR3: CAIMTGGIYNEQFF
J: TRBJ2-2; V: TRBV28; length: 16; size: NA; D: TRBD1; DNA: TGTGCCAGCAGCATTCGGGGACAGTCGAACACCGGGGAGCTGTTTTTT; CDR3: CASSIRGQSNTGELFF
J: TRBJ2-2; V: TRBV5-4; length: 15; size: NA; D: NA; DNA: TGTGCCAGCAGCCCAGCGGCAGGAACGTCCGGGGAGCTGTTTTTT; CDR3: CASSPAAGTSGELFF
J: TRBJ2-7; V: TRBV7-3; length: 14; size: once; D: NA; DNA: TGTGCCAGCAGCTTAACTGGAGGAACCTACGAGCAGTACTTC; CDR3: CASSLTGGTYEQYF
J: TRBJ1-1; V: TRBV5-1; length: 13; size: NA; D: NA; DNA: TGCGCCAGCAGCCGCACAGTGAACACTGAAGCTTTCTTT; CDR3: CASSRTVNTEAFF
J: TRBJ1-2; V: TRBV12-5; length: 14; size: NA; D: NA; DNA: TGTGCTAGTGGTTATACTGGGGGAAACTATGGCTACACCTTC; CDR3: CASGYTGGNYGYTF
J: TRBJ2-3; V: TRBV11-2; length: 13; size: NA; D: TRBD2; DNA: TGTGCCAGCAGCTTGGTCCTAGCGGGCACGCAGTATTTT; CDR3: CASSLVLAGTQYF
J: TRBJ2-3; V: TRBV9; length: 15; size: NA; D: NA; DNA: TGTGCCAGCAGCGTATGGGACTTCCAGGGGGATACGCAGTATTTT; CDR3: CASSVWDFQGDTQYF
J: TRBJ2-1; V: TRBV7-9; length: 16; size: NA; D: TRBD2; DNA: TGTGCCAGCAGCTCTAGAGCGGGATCGACCTACAATGAGCAGTTCTTC; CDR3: CASSSRAGSTYNEQFF
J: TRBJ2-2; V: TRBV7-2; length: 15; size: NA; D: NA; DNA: TGTGCCAGCAGCTTAGCTGTCTTCAACACCGGGGAGCTGTTTTTT; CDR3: CASSLAVFNTGELFF
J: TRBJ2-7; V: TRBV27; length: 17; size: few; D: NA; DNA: TGTGCCAGCAGTCCCCTAGGTAGTAGCGGACTCTCTTACGAGCAGTACTTC; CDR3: CASSPLGSSGLSYEQYF